This T cell receptor beta chain was identified in a study of cytomegalovirus exposure and HLA in healthy donors. PCR involved 60 Vbeta and 13 Jbeta primers. TCRdb keeps only in-frame clones here, not all; method: immunoSEQ multiplex PCR. Among about 150,000 clones, around 75% were seen once, and the ten largest hold approximately 11%. The TCR sequence derives from a young man in good health and CMV-seropositive. The source material was PBMCs.

As DNA, the CDR3 is TGTGCCAGCAGTTGGCGGGAGGGCGGGGAGCTGTTTTTT. This gives the protein CASSWREGGELFF. The rearrangement uses TRBV28 and TRBJ2-2; 9 bases fit TRBD2. The CDR3 extends over 13 amino acids. The germline V gene encodes CDR1 MDHEN and CDR2 SYDVKM. V lost 4 bases, J lost 7 bases, and 1 base stayed unmatched.